This record looks at one TCR beta chain sequence and its context. Authors' data handling: Scientists estimated how many nucleated cells there were by amplifying reference gene primers. Using immunoSEQ multiplex PCR, the repertoire was profiled, and TCRdb retains in-frame clones only, with some absent. V and J calls and clone size are those listed in that table; D and trimming were worked out from the DNA. The repertoire holds about 230,000 clones, with over 65% as singletons. The sample comes from a study of blood T cell repertoires in COVID-19. The receptor was derived from a woman aged 70 to 79 with active or convalescent COVID-19. The sample taken for sequencing was peripheral blood.

In DNA form, the CDR3 reads TGTGCCAGCAGCTACCTTAGCTTTAGCTTTACAGATACGCAGTATTTT. The encoded protein is CASSYLSFSFTDTQYF. The V and J genes are TRBV7-2 and TRBJ2-3; unclear D gene. The V gene's germline CDR1 is SGHTA and CDR2 FQGNSA. The V end lost 4 bases, the J end lost 3 bases, and 17 bases lay between the germline ends. The CDR3 spans 16 residues.